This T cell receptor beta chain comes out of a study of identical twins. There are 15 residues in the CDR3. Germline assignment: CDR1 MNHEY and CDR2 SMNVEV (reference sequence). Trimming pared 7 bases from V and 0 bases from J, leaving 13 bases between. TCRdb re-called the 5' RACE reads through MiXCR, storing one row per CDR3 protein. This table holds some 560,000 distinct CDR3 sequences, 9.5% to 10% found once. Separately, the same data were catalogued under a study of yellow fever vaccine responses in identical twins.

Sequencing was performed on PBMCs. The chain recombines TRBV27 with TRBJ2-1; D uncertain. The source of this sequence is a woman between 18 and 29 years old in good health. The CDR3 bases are TGTGCCAGCATCTCCCCCCTGAGCTCCTACAATGAGCAGTTCTTC. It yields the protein CASISPLSSYNEQFF.